This TCR beta chain was observed in a study of cytomegalovirus exposure and HLA in healthy donors. PCR primers comprised 60 Vbeta and 13 Jbeta primers. Sequencing used immunoSEQ multiplex PCR; TCRdb keeps in-frame clones, though not all of them. The sample holds about 220,000 clones, over 80% seen once. V was shortened by 8 bases and J by 4 bases, with 14 bases between the two germline ends. Germline V gives CDR1 MGHDK, CDR2 SYGVNS. CDR3 length: 13 amino acids. The chain uses TRBV25-1 and TRBJ1-1; TRBD1 is a possible D gene (5 bases). Sequencing input: PBMCs. The clonotype comes from a man in his forties or fifties in good health and CMV-seropositive. The CDR3 here is CASQDSVGTEAFF. The CDR3 region has the DNA TGTGCCAGCCAAGACAGCGTTGGCACTGAAGCTTTCTTT.